This is a list of T cell receptor beta chains from one sample in a study of blood T cell repertoires in COVID-19. Only in-frame clones appear in the TCRdb table, and some are missing; sequencing was by immunoSEQ multiplex PCR. The profile shows approximately 260,000 clones, around 92% of them singletons. The sequenced material came from PBMCs or T cells enriched from blood (not recorded which). The receptors derive from a woman in her sixties or seventies who had recovered from COVID-19. Both conserved end residues are part of each CDR3. A D gene is named only where the DNA matches it firmly. Some rows have no size entry. The others give once, few or many, or a class for an expanded clone.

abundance,j_gene,v_gene,d_gene,CDR3aa,CDR3nt
-,TRBJ1-5,TRBV18,TRBD1,CASSQGQGWPQHF,TGTGCCAGCTCACAGGGACAGGGTTGGCCCCAGCATTTT
-,TRBJ2-7,TRBV6-1,-,CASSEVGSQYF,TGTGCCAGCAGTGAAGTGGGCAGCCAGTACTTC
-,TRBJ2-5,TRBV6-6,-,CASSPTVTTGETQYF,TGTGCCAGCAGTCCGACTGTTACCACGGGAGAGACCCAGTACTTC
-,TRBJ1-2,TRBV9,-,CASSRRQEETNYGYTF,TGTGCCAGCAGCCGCCGACAGGAGGAGACTAACTATGGCTACACCTTC
few,TRBJ1-5,TRBV6-1,TRBD1,CASSEDTGVQPQHF,TGTGCCAGCAGTGAAGACACAGGGGTTCAGCCCCAGCATTTT
once,TRBJ1-6,TRBV12-3/TRBV12-4,-,CASSRRPARLHF,TGTGCCAGCAGCCGGAGACCAGCAAGACTCCACTTT
-,TRBJ2-7,TRBV2,-,CASREIQGGEQYF,TGTGCCAGCCGAGAAATCCAGGGGGGCGAGCAGTACTTC
-,TRBJ1-1,TRBV7-9,-,CASSLAPVEAFF,TGTGCCAGCAGCTTAGCCCCGGTGGAAGCTTTCTTT
-,TRBJ2-1,TRBV7-2,TRBD2,CASSALRLAGSYNEQFF,TGTGCCAGCAGCGCACTCCGACTAGCGGGTTCCTACAATGAGCAGTTCTTC
once,TRBJ2-1,TRBV6-5,-,CASSLQGDEQFF,TGTGCCAGCAGCCTACAGGGCGATGAGCAGTTCTTC
-,TRBJ1-6,TRBV2,TRBD1,CASSGTGENSPLHF,TGTGCCAGCAGTGGTACAGGGGAGAATTCACCCCTCCACTTT
-,TRBJ2-7,TRBV28,TRBD2,CAPSRGGAVGEQYF,TGTGCCCCCAGCCGGGGGGGGGCGGTAGGCGAGCAGTACTTC
-,TRBJ1-2,TRBV3-1/TRBV3-2,-,CASSQVRGGFVGYTF,TGTGCCAGCAGCCAAGTCCGGGGGGGGTTTGTTGGCTACACCTTC
-,TRBJ2-3,TRBV24-1,-,CATSERGYTDTQYF,TGTGCCACCAGTGAGAGAGGATACACAGATACGCAGTATTTT
-,TRBJ1-5,TRBV24-1,TRBD1,CATRGQGADQPQHF,TGTGCCACCAGGGGACAGGGGGCGGATCAGCCCCAGCATTTT
once,TRBJ2-7,TRBV3-1/TRBV3-2,TRBD1,CASSQEGQGASYEQYF,TGTGCCAGCAGCCAAGAGGGACAGGGGGCCTCCTACGAGCAGTACTTC
-,TRBJ2-2,TRBV2,-,CASSKSINTGELFF,TGTGCCAGCAGTAAGAGCATCAACACCGGGGAGCTGTTTTTT
few,TRBJ2-1,TRBV10-1,TRBD1,CASSERQGRTYNEQFF,TGCGCCAGCAGTGAACGACAGGGGAGGACCTACAATGAGCAGTTCTTC
-,TRBJ2-3,TRBV7-2,-,CASRYGGQRSDTQYF,TGTGCCAGCCGCTATGGCGGACAGCGGAGCGATACGCAGTATTTT
-,TRBJ2-2,TRBV5-1,TRBD1,CASSLDQTGQSGELFF,TGCGCCAGCAGCTTGGACCAGACAGGGCAGTCCGGGGAGCTGTTTTTT
few,TRBJ2-2,TRBV28,TRBD1,CAVPSDRGLSGELFF,TGTGCCGTGCCATCGGACAGGGGGTTGTCCGGGGAGCTGTTTTTT
-,TRBJ1-6,TRBV9,-,CASNGGHNSPLHF,TGTGCCAGCAACGGGGGGCATAATTCACCCCTCCACTTT
few,TRBJ2-7,TRBV2,-,CASSTARTEGEQYF,TGTGCCAGCAGTACCGCTCGGACAGAGGGCGAGCAGTACTTC
-,TRBJ1-5,TRBV6-2/TRBV6-3,TRBD1,CASSLQGARQPQHF,TGTGCCAGCAGTCTCCAGGGGGCGCGGCAGCCCCAGCATTTT
-,TRBJ2-1,TRBV2,-,CASTPGRENEQFF,TGTGCCAGCACCCCGGGACGGGAGAATGAGCAGTTCTTC
-,TRBJ1-2,TRBV5-5,-,CASSLNYGYTF,TGTGCCAGCAGCCTTAACTATGGCTACACCTTC
-,TRBJ1-2,TRBV3-1/TRBV3-2,-,CASSPRTVGYGYTF,TGTGCCAGCAGCCCGCGGACAGTCGGGTATGGCTACACCTTC
once,TRBJ1-1,TRBV11-2,TRBD1,CASRSQGAGAEAFF,TGTGCCAGCAGGTCGCAGGGGGCAGGGGCTGAAGCTTTCTTT
once,TRBJ2-7,TRBV10-1,TRBD1,CASSESWSGGEQYF,TGCGCCAGCAGTGAGTCGTGGTCAGGGGGCGAGCAGTACTTC
-,TRBJ2-7,TRBV4-1,-,CASSQDGGTKEYF,TGCGCCAGCAGCCAAGATGGAGGCACTAAGGAGTACTTC
once,TRBJ1-1,TRBV6-1,-,CASSEDLSLTIEAFF,TGTGCCAGCAGTGAAGATCTGTCCCTCACTATTGAAGCTTTCTTT